Each of the 10 T cell receptor beta chains below was sequenced from the same sample in a study of T cell clones after liver transplantation. Libraries were prepared by immunoSEQ multiplex PCR; TCRdb keeps only in-frame clonotypes and omits some of them. The table records more than 95,000 clones, approximately 85% of them present only once. The specimen comprised CD4+ T cells from blood, sampled before liver transplant. Source of these receptors: a human donor who received a liver transplant.

The chain joins TRBV30 to TRBJ1-5; TRBD1 aligns across 7 bases. The CDR3 totals 16 residues. Germline V gives CDR1 GTSNPN, CDR2 SVGIG (reference sequence). V dropped 2 bases and J dropped 5; count of bases not matched to a gene: 12. The CDR3 nucleotides are TGTGCCTGGAGTCTGGATACAGGGGTAGGGGATCAGCCCCAGCATTTT. This gives the protein CAWSLDTGVGDQPQHF. Looking up the rest from reference TRBV30 and TRBJ1-5 gives the full variable domain: SQTIHQWPATLVQPVGSPLSLECTVEGTSNPNLYWYRQAAGRGLQLLFYSVGIGQISSEVPQNLSASRPQDRQFILSSKKLLLSDSGFYLCAWSLDTGVGDQPQHFGDGTRLSIL.

The chain has TRBV9 and TRBJ1-1, with D perhaps TRBD1 (5 bases). Germline loops: CDR1 SGDLS, CDR2 YYNGEE. This CDR3 comprises 14 residues. V lost 0 bases to trimming and J lost 3 bases, with 9 bases between them. CDR3 sequence (DNA): TGTGCCAGCAGCGTAGTTGTAGGGGACACTGAAGCTTTCTTT. Translating gives CASSVVVGDTEAFF. The entire variable domain, with the rest obtained from reference TRBV9 and TRBJ1-1, is as follows: DSGVTQTPKHLITATGQRVTLRCSPRSGDLSVYWYQQSLDQGLQFLIQYYNGEERAKGNILERFSAQQFPDLHSELNLSSLELGDSALYFCASSVVVGDTEAFFGQGTRLTVV.

This rearrangement joins TRBV5-1 to TRBJ2-7; D is unclear. V lost 0 bases to trimming and J lost 4 bases, with 2 bases between them. Germline values: CDR1 SGHRS, CDR2 YFSETQ. This CDR3 contains 11 residues. Here the CDR3 DNA reads TGCGCCAGCAGCTTGGGATACGAGCAGTACTTC. This sequence encodes CASSLGYEQYF.

V and J are TRBV18 and TRBJ2-7; a weak D match, TRBD1 (5 bases). Trimming took 3 bases from V and 5 from J, leaving 11 bases between them. Germline CDR1 reads KGHSH; CDR2 reads LQKENI. This CDR3 is 13 amino acids long. CDR3: CASSPRQGNEQYF. The CDR3 nucleotides read TGTGCCAGCTCACCTCGGCAGGGTAACGAGCAGTACTTC.

This chain uses TRBV18 with TRBJ1-1; no reliable D call. Per germline, CDR1 KGHSH and CDR2 LQKENI. V was clipped by 5 bases and J by 1 base, with 8 bases between them. The CDR3 totals 13 residues. The CDR3 nucleotides are TGTGCCAGCTCAGGCGGCCAGAACACTGAAGCTTTCTTT. Translating gives CASSGGQNTEAFF.

The V call is TRBV5-5, the J call TRBJ2-5; TRBD1 matches at 8 bases. Trimming removed 4 bases from V and 5 bases from J; junction bases left unmatched: 10. This CDR3 has 15 residues. Germline values: CDR1 SGHKS, CDR2 YYEKEE (reference sequence). The CDR3 DNA follows: TGTGCCAGCAGCCTCCCCGCAGGGGGCACGGAGACCCAGTACTTC. Amino acid sequence: CASSLPAGGTETQYF.

The gene calls are TRBV6-6 and TRBJ2-7, with 8 bases that match TRBD2. There are 15 residues in the CDR3. J was trimmed by 5 bases and V by 0 bases; bases with no gene match: 6. Germline-derived CDR1 and CDR2 are MNHNY and SVGAGI (reference sequence). CDR3 sequence: CASSYSGVGGDEQYF. Written as DNA, the CDR3 is TGTGCCAGCAGTTACTCGGGGGTCGGGGGGGACGAGCAGTACTTC.

The table lists this clone with a count of one. This rearrangement joins TRBV28 to TRBJ2-7; 14 bases are a match to TRBD2. The CDR3 is 18 residues long. The ends lost 2 bases at V and 7 bases at J; junction bases unmatched: 13. Per germline, CDR1 MDHEN and CDR2 SYDVKM. In nucleotides, the CDR3 is TGTGCCAGCAGTTTAAAGCCCCGGACTAGCGGGAGGAAGTGGGAGCAGTACTTC. Translated, it gives CASSLKPRTSGRKWEQYF.

This chain connects TRBV19 to TRBJ2-1; D ambiguous. V lost 11 bases to trimming and J lost 8 bases, with 16 bases between them. The CDR3 contains 12 residues. Germline V lookup: CDR1 LNHDA, CDR2 SQIVND (reference sequence). The CDR3 region is CALPPEWHEQFF. Written as DNA, the CDR3 is TGTGCCCTCCCGCCCGAGTGGCATGAGCAGTTCTTC.

The chain is built from TRBV27 and TRBJ2-7; 7 bases match TRBD2. Unmatched junction bases numbered 21, after V lost 3 bases and J lost 7 bases. This CDR3 is built from 18 residues. Germline V gives CDR1 MNHEY, CDR2 SMNVEV (reference sequence). In nucleotides, the CDR3 is TGTGCCAGCAGTTTGGACGGGAGGCTCCAACCAATATACTGGGAGCAGTACTTC. This codes for CASSLDGRLQPIYWEQYF.